The 15 T cell receptor beta chains listed next were all sequenced from one sample in a study of memory CD4+ T cells and cytomegalovirus serostatus. Single viable CD3+CD4+CD8-CD45RO+ cells were sorted as the memory CD4+ T cells. TCRdb's table, derived via immunoSEQ multiplex PCR, lists solely in-frame clones and lacks some. Of about 100,000 clones in the sample, about 80% were seen once. Source material: memory CD4+ T cells from blood. These receptors were taken from an adult in good health and CMV-seropositive.

CDR3 residues: CASSLSQTSSYNEQFF. The CDR3 nucleotides read TGCGCCAGCAGCTTGAGTCAGACAAGCTCCTACAATGAGCAGTTCTTC. The chain carries TRBV5-1 and TRBJ2-1; D unresolved. The CDR3 has 16 residues. Germline V lookup: CDR1 SGHRS, CDR2 YFSETQ. V lost 1 base to trimming and J lost 0 bases, with 11 bases between them.

V and J are TRBV5-6 and TRBJ1-1, with 12 bases matching TRBD1. This CDR3 is 14 amino acids long. CDR1 is SGHDT and CDR2 is YYEEEE in the germline V gene. The V and J ends lost 3 bases and 9 bases, in that order; junction bases with no gene match: 6. The DNA of the CDR3 is TGTGCCAGCAGCTCCCGGGACAGGGGGCCCCAAGCTTTCTTT. Protein product: CASSSRDRGPQAFF.

V gene TRBV19 combines with J gene TRBJ1-2; D gene unclear. Trimming stripped 7 bases from V and 5 bases from J, with 20 bases between. Germline V gene sequence: CDR1 LNHDA, CDR2 SQIVND (reference sequence). The CDR3 runs to 15 residues. Written as DNA, the CDR3 is TGTGCCAGTACCCCTACAGCCGTGACACCATATGGCTACACCTTC. Its protein is CASTPTAVTPYGYTF.

The V call is TRBV5-1, the J call TRBJ2-7, with D perhaps matching TRBD2 (6 bases). V gave up 0 bases and J gave up 6 bases, with 19 bases separating them. This CDR3 region has 16 residues. Germline V gene lookup returns CDR1 SGHRS and CDR2 YFSETQ. Here the CDR3 reads CASSLAEGLIRGEQYF. The CDR3 nucleotides read TGCGCCAGCAGCTTGGCCGAGGGACTGATACGGGGCGAGCAGTACTTC.

The rearrangement links TRBV7-2 to TRBJ2-1; 10 bases match TRBD2. Trimming took 6 bases from V and 0 from J; bases not matched to a gene: 11. CDR3 size: 18 residues. CDR1 and CDR2 from the germline V gene are SGHTA and FQGNSA. CDR3 sequence (DNA): TGTGCCAGCAGTCGTTTAGCGGGAGGTGGGGTCTCCTACAATGAGCAGTTCTTC. This codes for CASSRLAGGGVSYNEQFF.

The chain is built from TRBV6-4 and TRBJ2-5, with D possibly TRBD2 on 6 matching bases. CDR1 is MRHNA and CDR2 is SNTAGT in the germline V gene. V was cut by 3 bases and J by 7 bases, with 12 bases left in between. This CDR3 region has 13 residues. In nucleotides, the CDR3 is TGTGCCAGCAGTGAAGGTAGCGGAAGGACCCAGTACTTC. The encoded protein is CASSEGSGRTQYF.

V usage is TRBV5-5 and J usage is TRBJ1-2; TRBD1 aligns across 7 bases. The V and J ends lost 1 base and 4 bases, in that order; junction bases with no gene match: 7. CDR1 and CDR2 from the germline V gene are SGHKS and YYEKEE (reference sequence). This CDR3 contains 15 residues. The CDR3: CASSLFEQGIYGYTF. CDR3 DNA sequence: TGTGCCAGCAGCTTGTTCGAACAGGGGATCTATGGCTACACCTTC.

The table lists this clone with a count of one. The chain carries TRBV19 and TRBJ1-2, with D perhaps TRBD1 (5 bases). CDR1 and CDR2 (germline): LNHDA, SQIVND (reference sequence). V gave up 0 bases and J gave up 4 bases, with 18 bases separating them. The CDR3 sequence is 17 residues long. The DNA of the CDR3 is TGTGCCAGTAGTATAGACCCTCGTAGCGGAGGGACCTATGGCTACACCTTC. Protein: CASSIDPRSGGTYGYTF.

To note about this clone: A junction end diverges from the germline sequence, so it may reflect a read error. The CDR3 DNA follows: TGTGCCAGCAGCGCCGAGGGGGGATACAATGAGCAATTCTTC. This encodes CASSAEGGYNEQFF. The J gene is TRBJ2-1, the V gene TRBV5-4; the D call may be TRBD1 or TRBD2 (6 bases each). This CDR3 is built from 14 residues. The germline V gene encodes CDR1 SGHNT and CDR2 YYREEE (reference sequence).

The rearrangement uses TRBV10-3 and TRBJ1-1; D unclear. The CDR3 is 13 amino acids. The germline gives CDR1 ENHRY, CDR2 SYGVKD. V was shortened by 2 bases and J by 1 base, with 5 bases between the two germline ends. The CDR3 DNA sequence: TGTGCCATCAGTGAGAGGGCGAACACTGAAGCTTTCTTT. Translation: CAISERANTEAFF.

The chain uses TRBV19 and TRBJ1-1; the D gene is possibly TRBD1 (5 bases). The CDR3 loop spans 13 amino acids. The ends were cut back, 11 bases at V and 4 bases at J, with 17 bases in the middle. From germline, CDR1 is LNHDA and CDR2 SQIVND (reference sequence). In nucleotides, the CDR3 is TGTGCCTCTAAAGGGGTTGTGGTCACTGAAGCTTTCTTT. It translates to CASKGVVVTEAFF.

The rearrangement joins TRBV14 to TRBJ2-1; TRBD2 agrees at 8 bases. The germline gives CDR1 SGHDN, CDR2 FVKESK. V lost 4 bases, J lost 7 bases, and 9 bases stayed unmatched. The CDR3 covers 15 residues. The CDR3 region is CASSPLAGMGNEQFF. The CDR3 nucleotides are TGTGCCAGCAGCCCCTTAGCGGGAATGGGGAATGAGCAGTTCTTC.

The V and J genes are TRBV5-1 and TRBJ2-1, with 7 nucleotides matching TRBD2. The J segment lost 3 bases and the V segment lost 3 bases, leaving 6 bases of the junction unmatched. The CDR3 consists of 15 residues. The germline V gene encodes CDR1 SGHRS and CDR2 YFSETQ. Here the CDR3 DNA reads TGCGCCAGCAGCTGGAACTGGGACTACTACAATGAGCAGTTCTTC. Translated, it gives CASSWNWDYYNEQFF.

The CDR3 here is CASSYTDTGELFF. The CDR3 DNA reads as TGTGCCAGCAGTTACACTGACACCGGGGAGCTGTTTTTT. The V call is TRBV2, the J call TRBJ2-2; D unresolved. V lost 5 bases to trimming and J lost 3 bases, with 7 bases between them. The CDR3 extends over 13 amino acids. Germline CDR1 reads SNHLY; CDR2 reads FYNNEI.

The CDR3 loop is CASSSPGRVDYTF. CDR3 bases: TGTGCCAGCAGTTCGCCCGGCAGGGTGGACTACACCTTC. The chain is built from TRBV28 and TRBJ1-2; a possible D gene is TRBD1 (5 bases). The CDR3 totals 13 residues. V lost 4 bases and J 10 bases, leaving 16 bases between the germline ends. CDR1 and CDR2 (germline): MDHEN, SYDVKM.